One sample yielded the 3 T cell receptor beta chains listed below, sequenced in a study of metastatic and nonmetastatic thyroid tumors. Before thyroid surgery, none of the patients had received any treatment. Via MiXCR, TCRdb re-called the PCR reads. Of approximately 69,000 clones in the sample, 14% were seen once. Specimen: blood. These receptors were obtained from a male donor with papillary thyroid cancer or a benign thyroid nodule (not recorded which). Some clones in this sample may be carry-over from other donors' samples.

This clone was recorded many times. The J gene is TRBJ2-2, the V gene TRBV19; the D gene is possibly TRBD2 (5 bases). Deletions cut 3 bases from V and 6 bases from J, with 20 bases between. Per the germline V gene, CDR1 is LNHDA and CDR2 is SQIVND (reference sequence). This CDR3 spans 17 amino acids. The chain's CDR3 is CASSIPAWGVRPGELFF. DNA for the CDR3: TGTGCCAGTAGTATTCCCGCTTGGGGAGTTAGACCCGGGGAGCTGTTTTTT.

This clone was recorded many times. This chain links TRBV4-1 with TRBJ2-1, with TRBD2 matching over 7 bases. The V gene end was trimmed by 1 base and the J gene end by 2 bases; junction bases not matched to a gene: 5. The CDR3 is 16 amino acids. In germline, CDR1 is MGHRA, CDR2 YSYEKL. The CDR3 region is CASSQVGLAAYNEQFF. The CDR3 DNA sequence: TGCGCCAGCAGCCAAGTTGGGCTAGCGGCCTACAATGAGCAGTTCTTC.

This clone was seen repeatedly, ten times or more. The chain combines TRBV20-1 with TRBJ2-1; 13 bases fit TRBD2. The CDR3 contains 15 residues. The V gene end was trimmed by 4 bases and the J gene end by 9 bases; junction bases not matched to a gene: 9. CDR1 is DFQATT, CDR2 SNEGSKA, per germline (reference sequence). The CDR3 bases are TGCAGTGCTAAGTCTCCGGGACTAGCGGGAATTGAGCAGTTCTTC. It is translated as CSAKSPGLAGIEQFF.